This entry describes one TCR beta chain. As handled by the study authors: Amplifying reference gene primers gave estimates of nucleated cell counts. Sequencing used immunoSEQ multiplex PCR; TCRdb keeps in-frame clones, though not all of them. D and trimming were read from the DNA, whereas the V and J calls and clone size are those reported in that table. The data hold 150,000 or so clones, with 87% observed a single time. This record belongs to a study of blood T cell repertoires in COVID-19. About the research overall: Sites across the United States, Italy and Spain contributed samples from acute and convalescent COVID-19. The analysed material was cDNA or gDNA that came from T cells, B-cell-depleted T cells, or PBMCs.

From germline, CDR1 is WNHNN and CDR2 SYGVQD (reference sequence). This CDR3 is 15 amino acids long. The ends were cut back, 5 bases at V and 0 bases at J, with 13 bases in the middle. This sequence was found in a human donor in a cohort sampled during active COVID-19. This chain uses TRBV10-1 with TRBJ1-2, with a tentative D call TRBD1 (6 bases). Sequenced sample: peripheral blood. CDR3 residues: CASSTTGRTNYGYTF. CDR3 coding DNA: TGCGCCAGCAGTACTACAGGGCGCACTAACTATGGCTACACCTTC.